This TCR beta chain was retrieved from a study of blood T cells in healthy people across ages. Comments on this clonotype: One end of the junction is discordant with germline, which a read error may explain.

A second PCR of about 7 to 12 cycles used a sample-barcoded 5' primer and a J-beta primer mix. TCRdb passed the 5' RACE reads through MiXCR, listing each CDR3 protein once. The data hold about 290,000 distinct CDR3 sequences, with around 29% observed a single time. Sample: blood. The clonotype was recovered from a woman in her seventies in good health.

CDR3 sequence (DNA): TGTGCCGCCAGTGTGGGCAGACAGGGTAGGATGGAGACCCAGTACTTC. Protein: CAASVGRQGRMETQYF. The gene calls are TRBV24-1 and TRBJ2-1; 7 positions match TRBD1. The J call may be in error: the DNA end matches TRBJ2-5 better. The CDR3 totals 16 residues. The germline V gene has CDR1 KGHDR and CDR2 SFDVKD.